This T cell receptor beta chain stems from a study of blood T cell repertoires in COVID-19. Participants, 18 to 89 years old, spanned 25 or so US areas. Using immunoSEQ multiplex PCR, the repertoire was profiled, and TCRdb retains in-frame clones only, with some absent. The sample has hundreds of thousands of clones; about 89% are singletons. The V end was cut by 2 bases, the J end by 9 bases, with 11 bases between. CDR1 and CDR2 (germline): WNHNN, SYGVQD (reference sequence). The CDR3 is 13 residues long. The clonotype comes from a man in his forties or fifties who had recovered from COVID-19. This chain links TRBV10-1 with TRBJ2-1; a weak D match, TRBD2 (7 bases). Sequenced: PBMCs or T cells enriched from blood (not recorded which). The CDR3 region has the DNA TGCGCCAGCAGTGAGAGGGGGGGTGGTGAGCAGTTCTTC. This translates into CASSERGGGEQFF.